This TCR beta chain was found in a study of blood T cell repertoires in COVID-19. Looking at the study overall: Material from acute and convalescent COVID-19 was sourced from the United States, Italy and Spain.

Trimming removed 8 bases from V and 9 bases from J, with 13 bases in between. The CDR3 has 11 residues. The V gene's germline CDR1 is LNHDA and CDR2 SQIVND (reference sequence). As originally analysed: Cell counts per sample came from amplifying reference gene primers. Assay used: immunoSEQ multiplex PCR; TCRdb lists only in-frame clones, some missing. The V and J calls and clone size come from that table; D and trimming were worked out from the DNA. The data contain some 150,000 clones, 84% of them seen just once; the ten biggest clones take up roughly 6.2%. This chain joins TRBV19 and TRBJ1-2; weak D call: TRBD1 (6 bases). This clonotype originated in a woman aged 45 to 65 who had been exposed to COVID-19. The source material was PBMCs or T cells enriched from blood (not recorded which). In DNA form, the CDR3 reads TGTGCCAGTCCCGAGGGGGGGAGCTACACCTTC. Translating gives CASPEGGSYTF.